This T cell receptor (beta chain) came from a study of cytomegalovirus exposure and HLA in healthy donors (dated 2017 in TCRdb). With respect to the entire study: In an earlier analysis of some 610 of the donors, 250 to 300 Gb of sequence data and approximately 100 million unique TCR beta sequences from approximately 180 million T cells were reported. Rather than drawing on any new phenotypic data, the later analysis identified candidate immune exposures from TCR beta sequences and the way those sequences occurred across donors. Of the roughly 400 genotyped donors, 75% to 85% were placed in the genetic ancestry cluster associated with self-reported Caucasian donors. The study was designed to test whether signatures of past pathogen exposure could be identified by cataloging public T cell receptors. To predict cytomegalovirus infection status, the study combined high-throughput TCR immunosequencing, statistical association of individual TCRs with disease status, and machine learning. Alongside the repertoire data, information on donor age, sex, ethnicity and CMV serostatus was compiled. Among around 400 genotyped donors of the cohort, an average of about 240,000 unique TCR beta nucleotide sequences were sequenced per donor, roughly 20% of them non-productive. In an earlier analysis of about 590 of the donors, high-throughput TCR beta sequencing was used to judge whether each TCR beta V gene segment behaved as functional or pseudogenic. Every repertoire in the discovery cohort had been generated on one and the same sequencing platform. Class I and class II HLA loci were covered by the typing at four-digit resolution. In a later genetic analysis, genome-wide SNP genotypes for about 65% of the 666 donors were used, and that subset was treated as a discovery cohort. The number of typed donors differed by locus: about 620-630 for A, B, C, DRB1 and DQB1; 500 to 550 for DQA1; 606 for DPA1; and 400 to 480 for DPB1. In a later analysis, previously published TCR beta repertoires from 550 to 750 donors were re-analyzed and high-resolution HLA genotyping was added so that TCR occurrence patterns could be studied. An early release that covered approximately 600 HLA-typed donors contained about 300 gigabases of sequencing data and tens of millions of unique TCR sequences. The study used immunosequencing to profile the T cell repertoires of 600 to 850 subjects and linked those repertoires to cytomegalovirus serostatus. In addition to the first cohort of approximately 670 subjects, a separate validation cohort of approximately 130 different subjects was used. Four to six DR-DQ haplotypes were handled as single units for association and clustering, since linkage in the cohort was strong. Overall study results and their limits: In a later analysis, HLA-associated TCR beta chains showed more clonal expansion and lower generation probabilities than non-associated chains that were equally common. Because the 87-base-pair reads could not distinguish some IMGT-functional V segments, including TRBV6-2 and TRBV6-3, those segments were excluded. The classifier was reported to diagnose cytomegalovirus status with high specificity and sensitivity in both the original cohort and the validation cohort. The sequencing pipeline was judged likely to have produced a cluster of highly shared sequence variants as a technical artifact. Three of the identified cytomegalovirus-associated TCR beta chains were confirmed in vitro to be specific for cytomegalovirus antigens. An earlier analysis of approximately 530 of the donors showed that most TCR beta V segments appeared in productive rearrangements either about 87% or about 30% of the time, which broadly matched IMGT annotations. In a later analysis, several top co-occurrence clusters were reported to appear linked to parvovirus B19, influenza, CMV and Epstein-Barr virus. Only TCR beta chains were sequenced in this cohort, and the absence of alpha or paired-chain data limited detectable features. A further reported finding was that TCR beta sequences accurately predicted the HLA-A and HLA-B alleles for most subjects in the first cohort. V-gene and J-gene trimming of TCR beta chains was associated with a missense DCLRE1C variant in a later genetic analysis, and the association was replicated in an independent cohort. According to a later genetic analysis, donors in an Asian-associated ancestry cluster had fewer N-insertions in productive TCRs than the roughly 670-donor mean. While some public TCRs were present in many individuals, most TCR sequences turned up only very rarely across donors. At a false discovery rate of 0.05, a later analysis linked about 17,000 TCR beta sequences to specific HLA alleles. The earlier analysis of almost 600 of the donors excluded some 15 rarely observed V segments, including chromosome 9 orphons, because counts were too low. Most CMV-associated TCR beta chains appeared to be HLA-restricted in a later analysis, and the HLA associations seemed to be driven largely by CMV exposure. Because some donors lacked HLA typing at each locus, the association tests relied only on the typed subset. Roughly uniform sequencing depth across donors was assumed in presence/absence analyses, although this assumption may not hold. According to the authors, the approach could potentially be generalized to other disease states and immunological phenotypes. Correlated functional status among segregating V segments might be attributable to linkage disequilibrium, but an unknown experimental factor could not be ruled out. Assigning TCR associations to individual alleles was difficult when HLA alleles, especially DR and DQ, strongly co-occurred. A later analysis found that TCR association rates varied across HLA loci, with DRB1 alleles showing the most associated TCRs and HLA-C alleles the fewest. The study gave a list of about 160 TCR beta chains associated with cytomegalovirus. The only immune exposure information available for the cohort was CMV serostatus.

Inclusive of the bounding cysteine and phenylalanine, the CDR3 is 16 residues long. Just CDR3 DNA is preserved here, 48 bases in frame from base 1. V is shortened by 0 bases, J by 3 bases, and the region joining them spans 11 bases. In the germline V gene (reference sequence), CDR1 corresponds to PRHDT and CDR2 to FYEKMQ. As to this clone: The clone's antigen remains unknown. No qualities accompany the bases; no much larger clone lies one base away.

Receptor amplification or capture employed the immunoSEQ multiplex PCR assay. A mixture of 60 forward primers for TCR Vbeta segments and 13 reverse primers for TCR Jbeta segments was used in the multiplex PCR. The CDR3 region of rearranged TCR beta genes was amplified from genomic DNA with a multiplex PCR assay. Amplified TCR beta libraries were sequenced as 87-base-pair reads on the Illumina HiSeq System. Turning to the authors' computational methods: A later analysis tallied about 77 million unique TCR beta chains across the 666 repertoires, and around 12 million of those chains were shared by two or more donors. To remove PCR and sequencing errors, raw reads were error-corrected and collapsed into unique sequences using a nearest-neighbor algorithm that merged closely related sequences. CDR3 sequences were aligned to IMGT reference sequences to assign V, D and J gene segments. For a sequence to be retained, a match of at least six nucleotides to both a V gene segment and a J gene segment was required. Rearrangements were called productive when the CDR3 lacked stop codons and stayed in frame with V and J; all others were non-productive. CDR3 was defined by IMGT convention, running from the second conserved V-encoded cysteine to the conserved J-encoded phenylalanine. The earlier analysis of 500 to 750 of the donors excluded any sequence lacking an unambiguous match to a single V gene segment. In an earlier analysis of 587 of the donors, a V segment was called functional when productive rearrangements were above 56.7%, and segregating when the standard deviation between donors exceeded 5%. A statistical classification framework was developed to diagnose cytomegalovirus status using the catalog of TCR beta chain sequences. V and J gene assignment, in a later analysis, came from comparing TCR nucleotide sequences with IMGT/GENE-DB human TR gene sequences. Using the TCRdist pipeline, a later analysis assigned CDR3 sequences along with most-parsimonious VDJ recombination scenarios. In a later analysis, each TCR beta chain was defined by its CDR3 amino acid sequence together with its V-gene family, and reads without a unique V-gene family were excluded. As a way to deal with suspected cross-contamination and a sequencing artifact, a later analysis dropped 500 to 700 nucleotide sequences that were highly shared and had low generation probability. In a later analysis, a clonal expansion index for each public chain was calculated from normalized within-repertoire ranks of inferred template counts. In a later analysis, generation probabilities were computed using a VDJ recombination model fitted to out-of-frame rearrangements, and the results were checked against IGoR. In a later analysis, TCR-TCR, TCR-HLA and TCR-CMV co-occurrence was scored with hypergeometric tests, and a repertoire-size bias correction was applied to TCR pairs. False discovery rates were estimated in a later analysis by permuting HLA or CMV assignments 20 times. In a later analysis, co-occurring TCRs were grouped using DBSCAN, and TCRdist sequence similarity was added for clustering within HLA-allele-positive subsets. Co-occurrence clustering excluded repertoires with fewer than 30,000 or more than 120,000 public chains, plus five with anomalous nucleotide sharing. In TCRdb, the immuneACCESS table is reduced to in-frame sequences with V and J assigned. These tables do not hold every clone; where another copy was compared, an unresolved V gene accounts for under half, and the others remain unexplained. V, J and clone size are those of that table, while D and trimming were read from the DNA. This sample holds nearly 95,000 clones; about four fifths were observed only once. 3.8% of the sample is taken by the ten largest.

In total, around 600 healthy bone marrow donors made up the cohort. At the time of sampling, all cohort members were nominally healthy, though unrecorded immune exposures were likely present. The donor was CMV seronegative and was included in the group of 352 seronegative cohort members. Each donor provided a peripheral blood sample, and peripheral blood mononuclear cells were used for TCR beta sequencing. The Qiagen DNeasy Blood Extraction Kit was used to extract genomic DNA from the blood cell samples. This chain joins TRBV13 to TRBJ2-2, and TRBD1 may be the D gene, going by 5 matching bases. This clonotype originated in a woman in her 40s in good health and CMV-seronegative. Sequencing was performed on PBMCs. The DNA is TGTGCCAGCAGCTTAGGATTAGGGGTCTACACCGGGGAGCTGTTTTTT. It translates to CASSLGLGVYTGELFF.